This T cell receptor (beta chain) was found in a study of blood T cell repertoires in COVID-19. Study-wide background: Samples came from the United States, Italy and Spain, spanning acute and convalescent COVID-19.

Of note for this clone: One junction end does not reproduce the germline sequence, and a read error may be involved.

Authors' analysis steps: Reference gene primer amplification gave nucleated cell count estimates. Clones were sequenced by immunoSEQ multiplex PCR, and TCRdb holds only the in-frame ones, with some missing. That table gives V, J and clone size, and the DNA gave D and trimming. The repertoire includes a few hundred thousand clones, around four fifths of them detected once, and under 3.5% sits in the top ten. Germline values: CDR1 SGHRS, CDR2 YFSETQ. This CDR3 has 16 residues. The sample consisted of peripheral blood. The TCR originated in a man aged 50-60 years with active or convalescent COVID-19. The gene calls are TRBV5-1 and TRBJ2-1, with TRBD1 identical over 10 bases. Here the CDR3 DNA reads TGCGCCAGCAGTCAGACAGGGGGCGCCGGGGACTCCTTCCCAGTCTTC. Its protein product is CASSQTGGAGDSFPVF.